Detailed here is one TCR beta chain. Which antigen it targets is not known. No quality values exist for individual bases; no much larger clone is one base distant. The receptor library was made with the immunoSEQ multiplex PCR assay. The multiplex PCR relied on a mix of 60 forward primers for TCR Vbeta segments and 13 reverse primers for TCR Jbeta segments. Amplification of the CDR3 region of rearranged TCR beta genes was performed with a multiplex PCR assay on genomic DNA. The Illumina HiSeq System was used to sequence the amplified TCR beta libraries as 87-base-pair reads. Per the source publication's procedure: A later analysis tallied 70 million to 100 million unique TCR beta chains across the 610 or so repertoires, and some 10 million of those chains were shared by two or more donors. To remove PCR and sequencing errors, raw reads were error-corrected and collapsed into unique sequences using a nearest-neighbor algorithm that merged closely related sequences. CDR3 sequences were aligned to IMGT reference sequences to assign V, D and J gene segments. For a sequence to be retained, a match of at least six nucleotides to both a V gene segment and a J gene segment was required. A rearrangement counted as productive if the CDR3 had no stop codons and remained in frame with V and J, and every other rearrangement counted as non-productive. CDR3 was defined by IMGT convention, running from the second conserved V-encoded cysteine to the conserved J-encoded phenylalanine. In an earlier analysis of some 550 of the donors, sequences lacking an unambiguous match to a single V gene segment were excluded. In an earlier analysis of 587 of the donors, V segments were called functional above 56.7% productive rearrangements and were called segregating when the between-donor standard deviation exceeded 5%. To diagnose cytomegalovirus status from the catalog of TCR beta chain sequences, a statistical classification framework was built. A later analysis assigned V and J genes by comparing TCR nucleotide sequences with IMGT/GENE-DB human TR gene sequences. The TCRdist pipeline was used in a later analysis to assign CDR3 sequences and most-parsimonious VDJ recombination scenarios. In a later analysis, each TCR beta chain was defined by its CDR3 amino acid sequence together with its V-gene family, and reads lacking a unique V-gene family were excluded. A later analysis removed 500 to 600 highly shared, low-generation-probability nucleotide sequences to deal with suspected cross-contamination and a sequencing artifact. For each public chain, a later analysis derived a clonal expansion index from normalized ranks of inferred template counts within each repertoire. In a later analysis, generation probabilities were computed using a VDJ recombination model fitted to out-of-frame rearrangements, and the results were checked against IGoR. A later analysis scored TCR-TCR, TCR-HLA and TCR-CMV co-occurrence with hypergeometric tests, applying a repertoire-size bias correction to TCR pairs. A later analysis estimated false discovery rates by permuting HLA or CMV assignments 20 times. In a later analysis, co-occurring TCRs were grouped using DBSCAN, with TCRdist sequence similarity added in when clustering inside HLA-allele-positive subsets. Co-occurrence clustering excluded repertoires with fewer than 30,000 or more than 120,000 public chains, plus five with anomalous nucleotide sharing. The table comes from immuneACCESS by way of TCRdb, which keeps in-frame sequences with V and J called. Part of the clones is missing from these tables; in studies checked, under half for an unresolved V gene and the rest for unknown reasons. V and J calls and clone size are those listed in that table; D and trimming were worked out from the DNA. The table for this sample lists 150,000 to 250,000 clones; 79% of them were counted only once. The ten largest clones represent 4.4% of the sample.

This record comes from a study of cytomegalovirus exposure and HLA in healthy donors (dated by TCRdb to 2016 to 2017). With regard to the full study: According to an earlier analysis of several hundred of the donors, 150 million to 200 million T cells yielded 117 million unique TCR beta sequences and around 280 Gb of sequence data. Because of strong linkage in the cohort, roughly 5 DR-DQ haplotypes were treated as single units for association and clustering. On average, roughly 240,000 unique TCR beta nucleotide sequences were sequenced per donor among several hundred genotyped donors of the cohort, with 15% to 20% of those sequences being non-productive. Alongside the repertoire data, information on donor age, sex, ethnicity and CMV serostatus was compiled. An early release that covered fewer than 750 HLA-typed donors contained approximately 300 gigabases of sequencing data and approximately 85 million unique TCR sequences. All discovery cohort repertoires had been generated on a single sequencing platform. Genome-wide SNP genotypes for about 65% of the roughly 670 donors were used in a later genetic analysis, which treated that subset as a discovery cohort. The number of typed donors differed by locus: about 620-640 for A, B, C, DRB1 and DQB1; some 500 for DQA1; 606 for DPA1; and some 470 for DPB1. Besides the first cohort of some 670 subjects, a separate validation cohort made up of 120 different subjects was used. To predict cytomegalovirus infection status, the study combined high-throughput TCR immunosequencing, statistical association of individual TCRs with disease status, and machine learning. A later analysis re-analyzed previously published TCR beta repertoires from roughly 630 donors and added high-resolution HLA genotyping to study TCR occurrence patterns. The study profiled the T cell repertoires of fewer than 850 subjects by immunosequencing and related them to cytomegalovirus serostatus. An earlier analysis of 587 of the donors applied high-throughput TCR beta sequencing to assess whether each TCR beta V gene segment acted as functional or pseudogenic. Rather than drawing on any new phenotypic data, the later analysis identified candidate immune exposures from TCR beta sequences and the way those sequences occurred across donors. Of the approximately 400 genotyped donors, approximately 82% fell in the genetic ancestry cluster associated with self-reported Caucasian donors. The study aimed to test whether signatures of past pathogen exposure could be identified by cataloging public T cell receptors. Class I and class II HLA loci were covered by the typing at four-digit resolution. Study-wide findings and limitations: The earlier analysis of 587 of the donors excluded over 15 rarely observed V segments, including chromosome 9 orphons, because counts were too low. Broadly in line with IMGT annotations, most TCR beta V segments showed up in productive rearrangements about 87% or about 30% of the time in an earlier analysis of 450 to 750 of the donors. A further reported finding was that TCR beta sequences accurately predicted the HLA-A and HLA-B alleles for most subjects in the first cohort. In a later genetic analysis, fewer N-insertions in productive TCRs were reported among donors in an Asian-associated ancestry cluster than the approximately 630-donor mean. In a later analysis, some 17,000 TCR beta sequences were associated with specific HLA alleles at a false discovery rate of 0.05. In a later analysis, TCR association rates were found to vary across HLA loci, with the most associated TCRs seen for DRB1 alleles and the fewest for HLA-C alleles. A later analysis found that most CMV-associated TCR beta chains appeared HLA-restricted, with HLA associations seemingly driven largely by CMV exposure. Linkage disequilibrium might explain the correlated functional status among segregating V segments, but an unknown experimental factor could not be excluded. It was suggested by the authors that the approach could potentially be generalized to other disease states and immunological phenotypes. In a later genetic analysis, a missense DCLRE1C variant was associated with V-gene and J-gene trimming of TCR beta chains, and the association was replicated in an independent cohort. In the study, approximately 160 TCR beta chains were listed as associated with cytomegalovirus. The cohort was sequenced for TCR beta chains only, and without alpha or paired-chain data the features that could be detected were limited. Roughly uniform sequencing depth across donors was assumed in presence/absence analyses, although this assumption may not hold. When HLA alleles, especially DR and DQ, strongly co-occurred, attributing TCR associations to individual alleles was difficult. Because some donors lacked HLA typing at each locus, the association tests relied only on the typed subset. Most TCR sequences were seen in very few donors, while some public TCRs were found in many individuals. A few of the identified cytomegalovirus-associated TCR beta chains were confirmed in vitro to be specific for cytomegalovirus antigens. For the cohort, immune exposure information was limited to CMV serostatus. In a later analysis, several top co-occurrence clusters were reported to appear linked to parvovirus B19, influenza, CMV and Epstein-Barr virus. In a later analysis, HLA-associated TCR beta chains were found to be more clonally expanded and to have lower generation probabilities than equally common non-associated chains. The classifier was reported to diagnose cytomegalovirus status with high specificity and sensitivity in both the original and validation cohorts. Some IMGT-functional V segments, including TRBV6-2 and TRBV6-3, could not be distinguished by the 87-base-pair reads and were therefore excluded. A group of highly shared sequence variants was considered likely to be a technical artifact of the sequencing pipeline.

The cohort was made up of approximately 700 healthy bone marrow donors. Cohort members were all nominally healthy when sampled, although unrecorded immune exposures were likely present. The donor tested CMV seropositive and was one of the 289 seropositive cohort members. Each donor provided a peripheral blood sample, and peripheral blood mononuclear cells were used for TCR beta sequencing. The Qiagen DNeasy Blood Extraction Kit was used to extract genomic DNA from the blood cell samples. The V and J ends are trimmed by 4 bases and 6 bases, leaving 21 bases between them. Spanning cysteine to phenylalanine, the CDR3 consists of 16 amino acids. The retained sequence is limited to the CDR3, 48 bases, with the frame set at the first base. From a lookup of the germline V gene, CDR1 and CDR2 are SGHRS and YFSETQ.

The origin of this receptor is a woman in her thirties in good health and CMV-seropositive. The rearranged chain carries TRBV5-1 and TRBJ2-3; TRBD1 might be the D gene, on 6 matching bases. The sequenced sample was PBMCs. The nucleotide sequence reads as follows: TGCGCCAGCAGCCCAGGGGTAGCTTCGTCGATTGATACGCAGTATTTT. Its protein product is CASSPGVASSIDTQYF. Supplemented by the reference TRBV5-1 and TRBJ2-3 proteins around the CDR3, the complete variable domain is KAGVTQTPRYLIKTRGQQVTLSCSPISGHRSVSWYQQTPGQGLQFLFEYFSETQRNKGNFPGRFSGRQFSNSRSEMNVSTLELGDSALYLCASSPGVASSIDTQYFGPGTRLTVL.